This note documents a single T cell receptor (beta chain) sequence. Its antigen is unidentified. This entry is derived from a study of CD8 T cells in ankylosing spondylitis. Study observations and caveats: Both synovial fluid and blood in reactive arthritis had previously been reported to carry some motif variants.

The trim removed 4 bases at V and 2 bases at J, leaving 11 bases unmatched. The germline CDR1 and CDR2 sequences are SGHRS and YFSETQ. The CDR3 consists of 18 residues. Using quantitative 5'-RACE with molecular barcodes, the authors made TCR beta libraries. Each CDR3 protein is one row after TCRdb ran MiXCR on the 5' RACE reads. Among 340,000 or so distinct CDR3 sequences listed, roughly 15% were seen once. The sequenced sample consisted of blood, either unsorted or a sorted T cell fraction (not recorded which). This clonotype was sampled from a male donor with ankylosing spondylitis or in good health (not recorded which). The V and J genes are TRBV5-1 and TRBJ2-5, with 13 bases that match TRBD2. CDR3 residues: CASSPRLAGGTTQETQYF. The CDR3 DNA follows: TGCGCCAGCAGCCCTAGACTAGCGGGAGGTACGACACAAGAGACCCAGTACTTC.